The next 26 T cell receptor beta chains were all read from a single sample in a study of blood T cell repertoires in COVID-19. The protocol was immunoSEQ multiplex PCR, while the TCRdb copy is restricted to in-frame clones and leaves out a portion. The sample lists some 70,000 clones; roughly four fifths were seen once. The material sequenced was peripheral blood. All receptors come from a man aged 80 or over with acute or convalescent COVID-19.

This clone came up many times. The chain employs TRBV7-8 and TRBJ2-7; TRBD1 agrees at 7 bases. This CDR3 contains 15 residues. V lost 1 base to trimming and J lost 4 bases; unmatched junction nucleotides: 7. In germline, CDR1 is SGHVS, CDR2 FQNEAQ. The DNA for the CDR3 is TGTGCCAGCAGCTTAGGATCCGGCAGGGGGTACGAGCAGTACTTC. Protein: CASSLGSGRGYEQYF.

This clone has only one observation. The chain joins TRBV5-6 to TRBJ2-7; 9 bases are a match to TRBD1. The CDR3 loop spans 15 amino acids. The V and J ends lost 7 bases and 5 bases, in that order; junction bases with no gene match: 13. Germline V CDR1 and CDR2: SGHDT, YYEEEE. In DNA, the CDR3 is TGTGCCAGCCTATTCCTGGGGGACAGGGTCCACGAGCAGTACTTC. Amino acids: CASLFLGDRVHEQYF.

This clone showed up just once. The J gene is TRBJ1-2, the V gene TRBV11-2; TRBD1 matches 9 bases. Trimming took 0 bases from V and 8 from J; bases not matched to a gene: 22. This CDR3 is built from 20 residues. In germline, CDR1 is SGHAT, CDR2 FQNNGV. For the CDR3, the DNA is TGTGCCAGCAGCTTAGATTGGCGGGAAGGGACAGGGAATTCTCCGGGGGGCTACACCTTC. It is translated as CASSLDWREGTGNSPGGYTF.

This clone occurred once. This sequence joins TRBV14 and TRBJ2-1; 14 bases match TRBD2. CDR1 and CDR2 (germline): SGHDN, FVKESK. The J segment lost 3 bases and the V segment lost 4 bases, leaving 17 bases of the junction unmatched. The CDR3 runs to 21 residues. As DNA, the CDR3 is TGTGCCAGCAGCCCATTAGCACCGGGACTAGCGGGGGTAAACCACTACAATGAGCAGTTCTTC. Its translation is CASSPLAPGLAGVNHYNEQFF.

The chain links TRBV3-1 (or the pseudogene TRBV3-2) to TRBJ2-5; 11 nucleotides agree with TRBD2. This CDR3 is built from 15 residues. J gave up 5 bases and V 3 bases, and 5 bases lay outside the gene matches. CDR1 LGHDT and CDR2 YNNKEL come from the germline V gene (reference sequence). CDR3: CASSQRLAGLETQYF. DNA for the CDR3: TGTGCCAGCAGCCAGCGACTAGCGGGATTGGAGACCCAGTACTTC.

This sequence joins TRBV3-1 (or the pseudogene TRBV3-2) and TRBJ1-1; D gene unclear. Trimming removed 4 bases at V and 7 bases at J, with 16 bases between. This CDR3 has 14 residues. Germline V gives CDR1 LGHDT, CDR2 YNNKEL (reference sequence). The CDR3 here is CASSPGEGANEAFF. As DNA, the CDR3 is TGTGCCAGCAGCCCGGGCGAGGGTGCGAATGAAGCTTTCTTT.

The rearrangement uses TRBV7-9 and TRBJ1-1; 8 bases fit TRBD1. CDR1 is SEHNR and CDR2 is FQNEAQ in the germline V gene (reference sequence). The CDR3 is 14 amino acids. The ends lost 1 base at V and 4 bases at J; junction bases unmatched: 2. In nucleotides, the CDR3 is TGTGCCAGCAGCTTAGACAGGGGGAGCACTGAAGCTTTCTTT. Translated, it gives CASSLDRGSTEAFF.

This chain uses TRBV11-2 with TRBJ2-3; D is possibly TRBD2 (5 bases). V lost 7 bases and J 2 bases, leaving 19 bases between the germline ends. Germline CDR1 reads SGHAT; CDR2 reads FQNNGV. CDR3 length: 16 amino acids. As DNA, the CDR3 is TGTGCCAGCACCCCACTAGTGACACCGTCCACAGATACGCAGTATTTT. Encoded protein: CASTPLVTPSTDTQYF.

This clone came up once. The chain couples TRBV3-1 (or the pseudogene TRBV3-2) to TRBJ2-3; TRBD2 matches 9 bases. Trimming cost V 4 bases and J 14 bases; bases outside gene matches: 7. This CDR3 is 12 amino acids long. CDR1 and CDR2 (germline): LGHDT, YNNKEL (reference sequence). This chain's CDR3 is CASSLAGAPRYF. In nucleotides, the CDR3 is TGTGCCAGCAGCCTAGCGGGGGCCCCCCGGTATTTT.

The J gene is TRBJ2-3, the V gene TRBV7-8, with 9 nucleotides matching TRBD1. This CDR3 comprises 15 residues. The germline CDR1 and CDR2 sequences are SGHVS and FQNEAQ. V was pared by 1 base and J by 5 bases, with 4 bases of the junction left unmatched. The CDR3 loop is CASSLGTGVVDTQYF. In DNA, the CDR3 is TGTGCCAGCAGCTTAGGGACAGGGGTGGTAGATACGCAGTATTTT.

The chain employs TRBV12-3 or TRBV12-4 and TRBJ1-6, with D unclear. V lost 4 bases to trimming and J lost 4 bases, with 5 bases between them. The CDR3 totals 13 residues. CDR3 nucleotides: TGTGCCAGCAGTTCAGATTATAATTCACCCCTCCACTTT. It is translated as CASSSDYNSPLHF.

The V call is TRBV9, the J call TRBJ1-1; possible D gene TRBD1, 5 bases. CDR1 and CDR2 from the germline V gene are SGDLS and YYNGEE. The V end was cut by 2 bases, the J end by 1 base, with 9 bases between. This CDR3 has 14 residues. CDR3 coding DNA: TGTGCCAGCAGCGTCGGTCAGGGGAACACTGAAGCTTTCTTT. It yields the protein CASSVGQGNTEAFF.

The rearrangement uses TRBV19 and TRBJ1-1, with TRBD1 identical over 8 bases. The CDR3 loop spans 16 amino acids. Per germline, CDR1 LNHDA and CDR2 SQIVND (reference sequence). With 1 base clipped from V and 1 base from J, the junction kept 5 bases outside the gene matches. This chain's CDR3 is CASSIGQGRQNTEAFF. DNA for the CDR3: TGTGCCAGTAGTATAGGACAGGGGCGACAGAACACTGAAGCTTTCTTT. The full variable domain, completed using reference TRBV19 and TRBJ1-1, is DGGITQSPKYLFRKEGQNVTLSCEQNLNHDAMYWYRQDPGQGLRLIYYSQIVNDFQKGDIAEGYSVSREKKESFPLTVTSAQKNPTAFYLCASSIGQGRQNTEAFFGQGTRLTVV.

This chain joins TRBV2 and TRBJ1-1; 10 bases agree with TRBD1. The trim removed 2 bases at V and 1 base at J, leaving 10 bases unmatched. Looked up from germline, CDR1 is SNHLY and CDR2 is FYNNEI. The CDR3 has 18 residues. The CDR3: CASSETPGQGNPNTEAFF. The CDR3 DNA sequence: TGTGCCAGCAGTGAAACTCCGGGACAGGGGAATCCGAACACTGAAGCTTTCTTT.

This clone was recorded only once. The chain has TRBV28 and TRBJ1-4, with TRBD1 matching 9 bases. CDR1 is MDHEN, CDR2 SYDVKM, per germline. The junction had 5 bases not matched to a gene; V was cut back by 4 bases and J by 8 bases. The CDR3 consists of 14 residues. CDR3 in DNA: TGTGCCAGCAGTTCCGGGACAGGGTACGAAAAACTGTTTTTT. Protein sequence: CASSSGTGYEKLFF.

This clone has a single count. This sequence joins TRBV7-2 and TRBJ1-6, with D possibly being TRBD1 (6 bases). In germline, CDR1 is SGHTA, CDR2 FQGNSA. Trimming left V 6 bases short and J 4 bases short, with 10 bases between. The CDR3 contains 14 residues. The CDR3 region is CASSRTEYNSPLHF. The CDR3 DNA is TGTGCCAGCAGTCGGACAGAGTATAATTCACCCCTCCACTTT.

This clone was seen a single time. V gene TRBV28 combines with J gene TRBJ1-2, with D possibly matching TRBD1 (6 bases). The germline V gene encodes CDR1 MDHEN and CDR2 SYDVKM. V lost 5 bases and J 1 base, leaving 20 bases between the germline ends. This CDR3 comprises 17 residues. In DNA form, the CDR3 reads TGTGCCAGCAGTATCCAAAGACAGGTATCACATAACTATGGCTACACCTTC. The encoded protein is CASSIQRQVSHNYGYTF.

The rearrangement joins TRBV6-2 or TRBV6-3 to TRBJ2-1; 12 positions match TRBD2. CDR3 size: 16 residues. The germline gives CDR1 MNHEY, CDR2 SVGEGT. V dropped 6 bases and J dropped 9; count of bases not matched to a gene: 12. As DNA, the CDR3 is TGTGCCAGCAGCCCATTCCCTAGCGGGGGGGAGGTTGAGCAGTTCTTC. Amino acids: CASSPFPSGGEVEQFF.

The chain carries TRBV7-6 and TRBJ2-3, with 7 bases identical to TRBD1. The length of the CDR3 is 16 residues. CDR1 SGHVS and CDR2 FNYEAQ come from the germline V gene. The ends lost 5 bases at V and 4 bases at J; junction bases unmatched: 12. CDR3 DNA sequence: TGTGCCAGCAGCCCCCGACAGGGCCGGAGTGCAGATACGCAGTATTTT. It encodes CASSPRQGRSADTQYF.

The V call is TRBV10-2, the J call TRBJ2-2, with 10 positions matching TRBD2. V lost 3 bases, J lost 11 bases, and 6 bases stayed unmatched. The CDR3 totals 14 residues. Germline CDR1 reads WSHSY; CDR2 reads SAAADI. The chain's CDR3 is CASSESGRAPELFF. The CDR3 DNA reads TGCGCCAGCAGTGAAAGCGGGAGGGCCCCTGAGCTGTTTTTT.

The chain combines TRBV5-1 with TRBJ2-7, with TRBD1 identical over 11 bases. CDR1 and CDR2 from the germline V gene are SGHRS and YFSETQ. This CDR3 contains 15 residues. Trimming at V came to 1 base and at J to 5 bases, leaving 5 bases not matched to a gene. The chain's CDR3 is CASSLIGDRGNEQYF. Here the CDR3 DNA reads TGCGCCAGCAGCTTGATTGGGGACAGGGGGAACGAGCAGTACTTC.

V gene TRBV28 combines with J gene TRBJ2-7; 7 bases are a match to TRBD2. Germline-derived CDR1 and CDR2 are MDHEN and SYDVKM. Trimming removed 7 bases from V and 4 bases from J; junction bases left unmatched: 7. The CDR3 spans 13 residues. DNA for the CDR3: TGTGCCAGCACCATTCCCGGGGGGTACGAGCAGTACTTC. This codes for CASTIPGGYEQYF.

CDR3 residues: CASSRGGNQQFF. The CDR3 coding sequence is TGTGCCAGCAGCCGAGGGGGAAACCAGCAGTTCTTC. The chain employs TRBV7-9 and TRBJ2-1, with D perhaps TRBD1 (6 bases). CDR3 length: 12 amino acids. Trimming took 5 bases from V and 11 from J, leaving 13 bases between them. Germline V CDR1 and CDR2: SEHNR, FQNEAQ (reference sequence).

This clone showed up just a few times. The rearrangement joins TRBV28 to TRBJ2-7; possible D gene TRBD2, 5 bases. The CDR3 covers 13 residues. Between the trimmed V and J ends, which lost 5 bases and 2 bases, there was a span of 10 bases. CDR1 is MDHEN, CDR2 SYDVKM, per germline. The DNA for the CDR3 is TGTGCCAGCAGTACGACGGGGACCTACGAGCAGTACTTC. It translates to CASSTTGTYEQYF. Full variable domain (rest looked up from reference TRBV28 and TRBJ2-7): DVKVTQSSRYLVKRTGEKVFLECVQDMDHENMFWYRQDPGLGLRLIYFSYDVKMKEKGDIPEGYSVSREKKERFSLILESASTNQTSMYLCASSTTGTYEQYFGPGTRLTVT.

The chain employs TRBV19 and TRBJ1-4; 12 nucleotides line up with TRBD1. Germline V gene data show CDR1 as LNHDA and CDR2 as SQIVND (reference sequence). This CDR3 is built from 18 residues. Trimming cost V 5 bases and J 4 bases; bases outside gene matches: 11. CDR3 residues: CASSQPGQGAWLNEKLFF. In DNA, the CDR3 is TGTGCCAGTAGTCAACCGGGACAGGGGGCTTGGCTTAATGAAAAACTGTTTTTT.

The chain employs TRBV11-2 and TRBJ1-5, with a weak D call TRBD1 (5 bases). V dropped 2 bases and J dropped 3 bases, with 8 bases sitting between them. Germline lookup yields CDR1 SGHAT and CDR2 FQNNGV. This CDR3 is 14 amino acids long. The chain's CDR3 is CASSLTDTNQPQHF. Written as DNA, the CDR3 is TGTGCCAGCAGCTTAACGGACACCAATCAGCCCCAGCATTTT. The full variable domain, with the rest looked up from reference TRBV11-2 and TRBJ1-5, is EAGVAQSPRYKIIEKRQSVAFWCNPISGHATLYWYQQILGQGPKLLIQFQNNGVVDDSQLPKDRFSAERLKGVDSTLKIQPAKLEDSAVYLCASSLTDTNQPQHFGDGTRLSIL.